The source of this T cell receptor (beta chain) is a study of CD8 T cells in ankylosing spondylitis. MiXCR was run by TCRdb on the 5' RACE reads, yielding one entry per CDR3 protein. The sample holds 270,000 or so distinct CDR3 sequences, over 15% seen once. The germline V gene encodes CDR1 SGHAT and CDR2 FQNNGV. The V end lost 0 bases, the J end lost 0 bases, and 12 bases lay between the germline ends. This CDR3 is 16 amino acids long. The genes are TRBV11-2 and TRBJ2-7; either TRBD1 or TRBD2 may fit D (5 bases each). The specimen sequenced was blood, either unsorted or a sorted T cell fraction (not recorded which). The source is a male donor with ankylosing spondylitis or in good health (not recorded which). The CDR3 protein is CASSLDRDGRSYEQYF. For the CDR3, the DNA is TGTGCCAGCAGCTTAGACCGGGACGGACGCTCCTACGAGCAGTACTTC.